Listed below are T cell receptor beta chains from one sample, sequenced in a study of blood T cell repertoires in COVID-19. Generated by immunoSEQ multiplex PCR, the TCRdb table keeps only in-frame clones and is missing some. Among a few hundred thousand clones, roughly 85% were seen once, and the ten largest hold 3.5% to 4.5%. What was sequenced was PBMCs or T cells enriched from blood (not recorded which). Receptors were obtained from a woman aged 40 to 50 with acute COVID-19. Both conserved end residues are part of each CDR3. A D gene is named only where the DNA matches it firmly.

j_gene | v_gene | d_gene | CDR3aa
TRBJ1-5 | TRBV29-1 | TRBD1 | CSVGTGGSGNQPQHF
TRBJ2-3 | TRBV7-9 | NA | CASSQVSGSRTDTQYF
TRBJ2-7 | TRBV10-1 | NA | CASSDSPSPYEQYF
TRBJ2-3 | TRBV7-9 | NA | CASSLKRSTDTQYF
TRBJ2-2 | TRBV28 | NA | CASRPTSVATGELFF
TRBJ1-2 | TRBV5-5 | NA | CASSTRANYGYTF
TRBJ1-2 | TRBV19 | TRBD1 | CASSSWTGANYGYTF
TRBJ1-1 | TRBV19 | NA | CASNEGRGTEAFF
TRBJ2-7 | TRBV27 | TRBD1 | CASSPTGGHYEQYF
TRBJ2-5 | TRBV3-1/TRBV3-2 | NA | CASSRGLGRQETQYF
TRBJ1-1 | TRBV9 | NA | CASSVEQGNTEAFF
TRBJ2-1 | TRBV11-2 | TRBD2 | CASSHALAGGRGGEQFF
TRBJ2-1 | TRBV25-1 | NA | CASGRDRNEQFF
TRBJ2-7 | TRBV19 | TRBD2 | CASSQLAGGPYEQYF
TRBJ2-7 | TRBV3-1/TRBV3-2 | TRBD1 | CASSQTGTGGSNEQYF
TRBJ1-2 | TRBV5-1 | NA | CASRTGATIYGYTF
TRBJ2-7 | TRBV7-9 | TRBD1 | CASSPSRTGLSSSYEQYF
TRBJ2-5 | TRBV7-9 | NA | CASSLMEGRSGRETQYF
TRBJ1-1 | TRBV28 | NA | CASSPIVGATEAFF
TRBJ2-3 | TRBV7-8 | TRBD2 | CASSPGTSSNTQYF
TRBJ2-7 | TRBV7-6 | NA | CASSPGDDEQYF
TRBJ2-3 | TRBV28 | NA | CASSPFSDPTDTQYF
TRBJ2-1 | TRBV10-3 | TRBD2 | CAISEGLAGGYEQFF
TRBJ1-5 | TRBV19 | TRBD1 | CASTRDRGLGFGSNQPQHF
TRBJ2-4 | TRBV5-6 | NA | CASSLGGQNIQYF
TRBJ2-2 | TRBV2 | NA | CASSGTVSPGELFF
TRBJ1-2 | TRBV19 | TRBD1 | CASSMGTGGDYGYTF
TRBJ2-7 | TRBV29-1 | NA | CSANAPARNEQYF
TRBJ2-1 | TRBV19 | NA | CASTSRDSKGNEQFF
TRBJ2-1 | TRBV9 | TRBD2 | CASSVAGRASEQFF
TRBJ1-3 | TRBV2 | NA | CASTGGSGNTIYF
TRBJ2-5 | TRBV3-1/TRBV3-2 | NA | CASSQGALETQYF
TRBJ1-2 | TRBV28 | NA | CASSSQGYGYTF
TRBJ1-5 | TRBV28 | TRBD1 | CASSFFRGDRGPQPQHF
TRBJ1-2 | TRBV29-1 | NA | CSVPTRYGYTF
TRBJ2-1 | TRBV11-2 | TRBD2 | CASSPGLAAYNEQFF
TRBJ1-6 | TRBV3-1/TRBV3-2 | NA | CASSQARGFNSPLHF
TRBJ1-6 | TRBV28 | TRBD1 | CASSPQGGGFDSPLHF
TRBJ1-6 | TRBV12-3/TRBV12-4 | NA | CASSFVENSPLHF
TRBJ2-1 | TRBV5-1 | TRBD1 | CASSGTGDEQFF
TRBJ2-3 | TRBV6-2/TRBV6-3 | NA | CASSFQRTEPTDTQYF
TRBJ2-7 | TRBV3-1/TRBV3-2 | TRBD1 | CASSQGQGALGRGQYF
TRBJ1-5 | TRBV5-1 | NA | CASSKKTEDSNQPQHF
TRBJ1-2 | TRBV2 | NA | CASSALGGGVSDYGYTF
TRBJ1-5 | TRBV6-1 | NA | CASSEGRVLPQHF
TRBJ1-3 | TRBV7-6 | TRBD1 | CASSQRAGTGTGNTIYF